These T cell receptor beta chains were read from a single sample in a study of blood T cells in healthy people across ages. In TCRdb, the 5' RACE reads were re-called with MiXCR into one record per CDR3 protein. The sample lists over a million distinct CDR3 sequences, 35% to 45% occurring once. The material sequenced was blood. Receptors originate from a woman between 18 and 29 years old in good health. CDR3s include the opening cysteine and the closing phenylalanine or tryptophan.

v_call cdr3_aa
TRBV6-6 CASSYSGAQNIQYF
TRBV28 CASSSSQTGGETQYF
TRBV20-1 CSAQKTGLNTEAFF
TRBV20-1 CSARDLGTTDTQYF
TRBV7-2 CASSSPIPLGNEQYF
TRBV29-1 CSVDFFGTSGSGSYNEQFF
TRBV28 CASSLDGVGGGLREQYF
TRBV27 CASSRTGWSYNEQFF
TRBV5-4 CASSSQGFDTEAFF
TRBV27 CASMGHTIETQYF
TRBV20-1 CSARSINTEAFF
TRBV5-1 CASSPDRGRNEQFF
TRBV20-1 CSARRLPRETQYF
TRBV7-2 CASSLVGTSGGFTDTQYF
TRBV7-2 CASPRVAGSLTDTQYF
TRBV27 CASWEGSSNQPQHF
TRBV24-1 CATSGGDRVYNEQFF
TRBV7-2 CASSLRGAVLFF
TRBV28 CASSFRTGGDQPQHF
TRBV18 CASSATGIQETQYF
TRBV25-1 CAVSEQYF
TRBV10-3 CAISGWLLGTSGRTSTDTQYF
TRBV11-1 CASSTTGGGTGELFF
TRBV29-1 CSVEIQGGRTDTQYF
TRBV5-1 CASSLRQTTLSSGNTIYF
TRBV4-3 CASSHRGQDTQYF
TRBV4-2 CASSQETILGQAFF
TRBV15 CATSREKWTDEQYF
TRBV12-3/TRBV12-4 CASSFGLRAQETQYF
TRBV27 CASSFQGGSYGYTF
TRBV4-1 CASSQDPTRIWGETQYF
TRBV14 CASSQQTPGLKFNEQFF
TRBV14 CASSQRTSGTYNEQYF
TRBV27 CACSDFGAYEQYF
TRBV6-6 CASTITSLGETQYF
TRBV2 CASTRRWGQGHNEQFF
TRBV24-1 CATSEWTSRRGEQFF
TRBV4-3 CASSQDRNIQYF
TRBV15 CATSSTPYEQYF
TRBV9 CASRNPGQGIGYTF
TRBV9 CASSGGTGDNTGELFF
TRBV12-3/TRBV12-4 CASSPLPQDNYGYTF
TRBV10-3 CAISESRGWNAEAFF
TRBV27 CASSSWTGVTSPLHF
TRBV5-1 CASSHAGGPNNEQFF
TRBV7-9 CASSKGQEYGYTF
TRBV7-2 CASSRGTGTNEQYF
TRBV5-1 CASSFNLGRSEAFF
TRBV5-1 CASSPSSRSPLHF
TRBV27 CASSLTGLNEQFF
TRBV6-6 CASRIGGANVLTF
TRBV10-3 CAIRAGGDNTEAFF
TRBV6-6 CASSYLHRAGDEQYF
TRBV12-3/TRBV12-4 CASSLAEGYGAQHF
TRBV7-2 CASSLALQHNEQFF
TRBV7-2 CASSPWTSYNEQYF
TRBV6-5 CASRGQGHQPQHF
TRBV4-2 CASSQVSTANYGYTF
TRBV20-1 CSASTGKDEQFF